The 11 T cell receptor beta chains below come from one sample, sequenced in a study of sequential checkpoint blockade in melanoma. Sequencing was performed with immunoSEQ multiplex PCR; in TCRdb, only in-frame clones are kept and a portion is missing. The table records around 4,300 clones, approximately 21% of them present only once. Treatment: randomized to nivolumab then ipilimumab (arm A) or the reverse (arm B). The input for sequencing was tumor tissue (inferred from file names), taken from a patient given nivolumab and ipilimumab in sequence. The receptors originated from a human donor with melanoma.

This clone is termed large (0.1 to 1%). The CDR3 DNA sequence: TGTGCCAGCAGCGTCCTAACAAGAGCCACAGATACGCAGTATTTT. It codes for CASSVLTRATDTQYF. V is TRBV9 and J is TRBJ2-3; D ambiguous. In germline, CDR1 is SGDLS, CDR2 YYNGEE. Trimming left V 2 bases short and J 2 bases short, with 12 bases between. The CDR3 spans 15 residues.

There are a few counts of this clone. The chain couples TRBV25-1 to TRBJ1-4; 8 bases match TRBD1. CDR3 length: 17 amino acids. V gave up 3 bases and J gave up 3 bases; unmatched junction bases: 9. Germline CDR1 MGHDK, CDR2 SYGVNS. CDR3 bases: TGTGCCAGCAGTGAGAGGACAGGGTCGAGGTCTAATGAAAAACTGTTTTTT. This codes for CASSERTGSRSNEKLFF.

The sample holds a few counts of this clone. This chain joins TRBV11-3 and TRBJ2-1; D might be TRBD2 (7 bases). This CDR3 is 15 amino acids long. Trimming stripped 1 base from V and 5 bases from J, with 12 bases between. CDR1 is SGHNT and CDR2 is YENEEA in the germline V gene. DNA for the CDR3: TGTGCCAGCAGCTTAGGGGGGGGGCCCAACAATGAGCAGTTCTTC. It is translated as CASSLGGGPNNEQFF.

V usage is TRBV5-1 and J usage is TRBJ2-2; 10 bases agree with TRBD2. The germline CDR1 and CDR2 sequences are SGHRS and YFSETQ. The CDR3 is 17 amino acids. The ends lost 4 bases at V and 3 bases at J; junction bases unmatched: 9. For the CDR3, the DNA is TGCGCCAGCAGCCCGTCCCCTAGCGGGGGTTACACCGGGGAGCTGTTTTTT. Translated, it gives CASSPSPSGGYTGELFF.

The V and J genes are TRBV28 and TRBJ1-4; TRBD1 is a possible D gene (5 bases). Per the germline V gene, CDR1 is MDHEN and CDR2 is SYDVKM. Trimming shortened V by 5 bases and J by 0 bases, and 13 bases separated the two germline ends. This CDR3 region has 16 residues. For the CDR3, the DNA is TGTGCCAGCAGTGGAGTGACAGCAGCAACTAATGAAAAACTGTTTTTT. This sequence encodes CASSGVTAATNEKLFF.

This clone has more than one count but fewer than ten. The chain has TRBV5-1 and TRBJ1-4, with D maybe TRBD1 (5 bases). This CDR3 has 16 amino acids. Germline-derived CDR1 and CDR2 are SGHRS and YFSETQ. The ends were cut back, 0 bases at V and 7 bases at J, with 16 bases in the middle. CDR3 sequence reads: CASSLAGSWDSEKLFF. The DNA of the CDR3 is TGCGCCAGCAGCTTGGCCGGCAGTTGGGACTCTGAAAAACTGTTTTTT.

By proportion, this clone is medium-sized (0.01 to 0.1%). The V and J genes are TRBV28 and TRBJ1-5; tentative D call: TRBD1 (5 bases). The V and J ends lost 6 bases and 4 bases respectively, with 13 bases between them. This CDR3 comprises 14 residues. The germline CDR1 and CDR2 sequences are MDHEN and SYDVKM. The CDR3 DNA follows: TGTGCCAGCAGAGGGACTCTACCAAATCAGCCCCAGCATTTT. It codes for CASRGTLPNQPQHF. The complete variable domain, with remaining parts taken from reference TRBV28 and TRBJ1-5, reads DVKVTQSSRYLVKRTGEKVFLECVQDMDHENMFWYRQDPGLGLRLIYFSYDVKMKEKGDIPEGYSVSREKKERFSLILESASTNQTSMYLCASRGTLPNQPQHFGDGTRLSIL.

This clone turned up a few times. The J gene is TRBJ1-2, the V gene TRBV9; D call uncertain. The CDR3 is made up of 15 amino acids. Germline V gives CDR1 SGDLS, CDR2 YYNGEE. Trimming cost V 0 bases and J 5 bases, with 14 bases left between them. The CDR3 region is CASSVGVVASYGYTF. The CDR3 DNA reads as TGTGCCAGCAGCGTAGGGGTTGTGGCCTCTTATGGCTACACCTTC.

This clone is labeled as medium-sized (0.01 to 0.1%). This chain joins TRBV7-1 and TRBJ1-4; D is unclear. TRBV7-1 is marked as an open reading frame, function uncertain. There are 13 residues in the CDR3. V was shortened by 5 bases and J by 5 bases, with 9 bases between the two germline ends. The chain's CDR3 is CASSQRLNEKLFF. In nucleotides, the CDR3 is TGTGCCAGCAGCCAGAGACTGAATGAAAAACTGTTTTTT.

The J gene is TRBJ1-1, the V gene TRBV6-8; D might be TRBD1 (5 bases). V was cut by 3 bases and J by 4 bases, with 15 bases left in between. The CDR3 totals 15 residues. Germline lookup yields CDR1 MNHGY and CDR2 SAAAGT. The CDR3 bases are TGTGCCAGCAGTTATCGGCAGGGCGCAGCCACTGAAGCTTTCTTT. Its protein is CASSYRQGAATEAFF.

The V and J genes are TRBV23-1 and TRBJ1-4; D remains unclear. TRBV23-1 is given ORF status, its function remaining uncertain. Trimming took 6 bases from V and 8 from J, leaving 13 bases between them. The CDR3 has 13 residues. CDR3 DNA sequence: TGCGCCAGCAGCTGGATGATTGGGGAAAAACTGTTTTTT. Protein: CASSWMIGEKLFF.